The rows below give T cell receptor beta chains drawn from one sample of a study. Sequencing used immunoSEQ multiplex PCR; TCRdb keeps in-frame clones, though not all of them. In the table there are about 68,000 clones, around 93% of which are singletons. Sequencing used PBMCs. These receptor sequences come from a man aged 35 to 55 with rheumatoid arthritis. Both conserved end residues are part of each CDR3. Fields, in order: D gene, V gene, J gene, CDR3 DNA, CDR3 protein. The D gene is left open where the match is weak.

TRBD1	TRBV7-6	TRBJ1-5	TGTGCCAGCAGCTTAGGGACAGGGGGCAATCAGCCCCAGCATTTT	CASSLGTGGNQPQHF
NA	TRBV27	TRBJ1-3	TGTGCCAGTTCTTCGGTGAGCTCTGGAAACACCATATATTTT	CASSSVSSGNTIYF
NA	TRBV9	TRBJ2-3	TGTGCCAGCAGCGCGCTAACGGGGGGCACAGATACGCAGTATTTT	CASSALTGGTDTQYF
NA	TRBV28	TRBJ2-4	TGTGCCAGCAGTTTAGAAGGCTCCAGAGCCAAAAACATTCAGTACTTC	CASSLEGSRAKNIQYF
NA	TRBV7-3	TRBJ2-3	TGTGCCAGCAGCTCTCAGCCCGGCACAGATACGCAGTATTTT	CASSSQPGTDTQYF
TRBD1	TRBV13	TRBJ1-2	TGTGCCAGCAGCTTGTCCCCCGGGACAGGGAACTATGGCTACACCTTC	CASSLSPGTGNYGYTF
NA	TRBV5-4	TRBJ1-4	TGTGCCAGCAGCCTGGAGGGGGGGCTTAATGAAAAACTGTTTTTT	CASSLEGGLNEKLFF
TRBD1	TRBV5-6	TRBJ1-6	TGTGCCAGCAGCTTGAGGGACAGGAGGAATTCACCCCTCCACTTT	CASSLRDRRNSPLHF
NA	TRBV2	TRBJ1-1	TGTGCCAGCAGTGGGGGTAACAGGAACACTGAAGCTTTCTTT	CASSGGNRNTEAFF
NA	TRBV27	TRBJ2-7	TGTGCCAGCAGGGCGGACGGTACCTACGAGCAGTACTTC	CASRADGTYEQYF
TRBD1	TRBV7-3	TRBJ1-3	TGTGCCAGCAGCCTTACCCCGGGACAGGGAAACGGAAGCACCATATATTTT	CASSLTPGQGNGSTIYF
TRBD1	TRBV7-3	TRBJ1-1	TGTGCCAGCAGCCCACGTCGAAAGACAGGGGGGAACACTGAAGCTTTCTTT	CASSPRRKTGGNTEAFF